Here is one T cell receptor beta chain with its context. The antigen is undetermined. These data originate in a study of cytomegalovirus exposure and HLA in healthy donors. With V trimmed by 1 base and J by 5 bases, 2 bases remained unmatched. Germline assignment: CDR1 SGHDT and CDR2 YYEEEE. The CDR3 spans 13 residues. Produced via immunoSEQ multiplex PCR; TCRdb's table is partial and in-frame only. Of about 340,000 clones detected, more than 80% appear once; the ten largest clones hold about 0.8%. The study's findings and limits: Subsequent analysis of the roughly 120 validation repertoires found a tendency for first-cohort TCR clusters to co-occur.

The study drew the donors from its approximately 110-subject validation cohort, separate from the approximately 690-subject first cohort. Sequencing was carried out using PBMCs. The genes are TRBV5-6 and TRBJ2-5; 7 positions match TRBD1. This TCR was sampled from a woman aged 18-29 years in good health and CMV-seronegative. This CDR3 reads CASSLQGVETQYF. The CDR3 DNA reads TGTGCCAGCAGCTTGCAGGGGGTGGAGACCCAGTACTTC. The entire variable domain, with the rest obtained from reference TRBV5-6 and TRBJ2-5, is as follows: DAGVTQSPTHLIKTRGQQVTLRCSPKSGHDTVSWYQQALGQGPQFIFQYYEEEERQRGNFPDRFSGHQFPNYSSELNVNALLLGDSALYLCASSLQGVETQYFGPGTRLLVL.